The source of this T cell receptor (beta chain) is a study of T-cell memory formation after mild COVID-19. Study-wide findings and caveats: Whereas later expanders leaned CD4+, clones contracting day 15 to 85 showed a balanced CD4/CD8 makeup.

TCRdb reprocessed the 5' RACE reads via MiXCR and lists one record per CDR3 protein. The data hold about half a million distinct CDR3 sequences, with about 20% observed a single time. Per the germline V gene, CDR1 is LGHNA and CDR2 is YNFKEQ. V was shortened by 0 bases and J by 5 bases, with 14 bases between the two germline ends. The CDR3 runs to 16 residues. As concerns this clonotype: The antigen remains unidentified.

The sequenced sample consisted of PBMCs or a T cell subset sorted from them (not recorded which). This receptor was obtained from an adult woman who had mild COVID-19 (a few samples of this study predate the infection). Cell type and time point are not known. The rearrangement joins TRBV4-2 to TRBJ2-1; D unclear. In nucleotides, the CDR3 is TGTGCCAGCAGCCAAGATATGGGCCACCTCAACAATGAGCAGTTCTTC. Translation gives CASSQDMGHLNNEQFF.